This T cell receptor (beta chain) is from a study of blood T cell repertoires in COVID-19. The V end was cut by 2 bases, the J end by 4 bases, with 9 bases between. CDR1 is SGHAT, CDR2 FQNNGV, per germline. This CDR3 is built from 14 residues. This table comes from immunoSEQ multiplex PCR, and its TCRdb copy is limited to in-frame clones, with some not included. The data show around 150,000 clones, approximately 80% seen once. The sequenced material came from peripheral blood. This receptor was identified in a human donor in a cohort sampled during active COVID-19. The gene calls are TRBV11-2 and TRBJ2-1; maybe TRBD1 (5 bases). The CDR3 region is CASSLSRDYNEQFF. DNA of the CDR3: TGTGCCAGCAGCTTAAGCAGGGATTACAATGAGCAGTTCTTC.